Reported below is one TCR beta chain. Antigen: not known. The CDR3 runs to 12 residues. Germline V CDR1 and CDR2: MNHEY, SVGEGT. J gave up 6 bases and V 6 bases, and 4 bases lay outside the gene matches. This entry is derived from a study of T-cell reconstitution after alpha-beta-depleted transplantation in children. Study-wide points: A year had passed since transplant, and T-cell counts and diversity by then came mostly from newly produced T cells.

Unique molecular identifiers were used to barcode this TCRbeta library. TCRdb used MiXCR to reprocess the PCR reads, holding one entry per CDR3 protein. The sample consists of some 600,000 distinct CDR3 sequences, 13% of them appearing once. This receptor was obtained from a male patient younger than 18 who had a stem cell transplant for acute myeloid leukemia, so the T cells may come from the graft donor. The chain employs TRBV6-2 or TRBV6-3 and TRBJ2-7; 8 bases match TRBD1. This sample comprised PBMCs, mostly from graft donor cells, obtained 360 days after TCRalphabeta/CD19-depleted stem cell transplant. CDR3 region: CASRSDRGEQYF. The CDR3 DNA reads TGTGCCAGCAGAAGCGACAGGGGCGAGCAGTACTTC.